The next 18 T cell receptor beta chains were all read from a single sample in a study of blood T cells in healthy people across ages. Through a sample-barcoded 5' primer and a J-beta primer mix, a second PCR was run for roughly 6 to 11 cycles. MiXCR was run by TCRdb on the 5' RACE reads, yielding one entry per CDR3 protein. The data show fewer than 1,000,000 distinct CDR3 sequences, with approximately 44% seen just once and about 21% held by the top ten. The sample comprised blood. The source of these receptors is a man in his 60s in good health.

The chain combines TRBV2 with TRBJ2-3; possible D gene TRBD1, 6 bases. The CDR3 spans 16 residues. Looked up from germline, CDR1 is SNHLY and CDR2 is FYNNEI. Trimming removed 3 bases at V and 2 bases at J, with 15 bases between. The CDR3 protein is CASSEGAGPDTDTQYF. The CDR3 DNA reads as TGTGCCAGCAGTGAGGGGGCAGGGCCAGACACAGATACGCAGTATTTT.

In this sample, this clonotype turned up a few times. The rearrangement joins TRBV6-2 or TRBV6-3 to TRBJ1-2, with D perhaps matching TRBD1 (6 bases). V was clipped by 2 bases and J by 8 bases, with 18 bases between them. CDR1 is MNHEY and CDR2 is SVGEGT in the germline V gene. This CDR3 is 15 amino acids long. CDR3 sequence (DNA): TGTGCCAGCAGTTACCAGGGGACACCCGGCGCCGGCTACACCTTC. Its protein is CASSYQGTPGAGYTF.

The chain uses TRBV6-1 and TRBJ2-7; D is possibly TRBD2 (5 bases). This CDR3 is built from 15 residues. CDR1 and CDR2 (germline): MNHNS, SASEGT. Trimming shortened V by 2 bases and J by 2 bases, and 13 bases separated the two germline ends. This CDR3 reads CASSERGDNPYEQYF. CDR3 nucleotides: TGTGCCAGCAGTGAACGGGGAGACAACCCCTACGAGCAGTACTTC.

This clonotype was observed many times. This chain links TRBV20-1 with TRBJ1-2, with D tentatively TRBD1 (5 bases). Germline V lookup: CDR1 DFQATT, CDR2 SNEGSKA (reference sequence). V gave up 6 bases and J gave up 1 base, with 9 bases separating them. This CDR3 comprises 12 residues. CDR3 DNA: TGCAGTGCCCGGGGGGGTAACTATGGCTACACCTTC. It encodes CSARGGNYGYTF.

This clonotype turned up a few times. The V and J genes are TRBV6-5 and TRBJ2-5; no firm D call. The V end was cut by 2 bases, the J end by 11 bases, with 12 bases between. The CDR3 contains 12 residues. Germline V gives CDR1 MNHEY, CDR2 SVGAGI. The CDR3 coding sequence is TGTGCCAGCAGTTACGGTAGGAATGAGCAGTACTTC. Translated: CASSYGRNEQYF.

J is TRBJ2-7 and V is TRBV7-8; D possibly uses TRBD1 or TRBD2 (6 bases each). CDR3 length equals 14 residues. Per germline, CDR1 SGHVS and CDR2 FQNEAQ. The V and J ends lost 2 bases and 5 bases respectively, with 13 bases between them. CDR3 amino acids: CASSLRGEFNEQYF. The DNA of the CDR3 is TGTGCCAGCAGCTTAAGGGGGGAATTCAACGAGCAGTACTTC.

To note about this clonotype: At one of its ends the junction is not consistent with the germline gene, which may arise from a read error. This chain connects TRBV9 to TRBJ2-5; 7 nucleotides line up with TRBD1. The CDR3 is 14 residues long. CDR1 SGDLS and CDR2 YYNGEE come from the germline V gene. The CDR3 loop reads CASSARQGRETRYF. The CDR3 DNA is TGTGCCAGCAGCGCAAGACAGGGTCGAGAGACCCGGTACTTC.

The rearrangement uses TRBV7-9 and TRBJ1-2; D not resolved. Trimming shortened V by 5 bases and J by 0 bases, and 13 bases separated the two germline ends. Germline CDR1 SEHNR, CDR2 FQNEAQ (reference sequence). The CDR3 totals 15 residues. In DNA form, the CDR3 reads TGTGCCAGCAGCCGGGTTGGCAGTTCTAACTATGGCTACACCTTC. It translates to CASSRVGSSNYGYTF.

The chain has TRBV20-1 and TRBJ2-4; 10 bases match TRBD2. Near its end, the DNA agrees better with TRBJ2-7, so the J call may be wrong. CDR3 size: 15 residues. The germline V gene encodes CDR1 DFQATT and CDR2 SNEGSKA (reference sequence). CDR3 residues: CSAELGTSAWDEQYF. The CDR3 nucleotides are TGCAGTGCCGAACTCGGGACTAGCGCCTGGGACGAGCAGTACTTC.

V is TRBV28 and J is TRBJ2-7; no definite D call. V was trimmed by 1 base and J by 5 bases, leaving 9 bases between them. This CDR3 spans 13 amino acids. The germline CDR1 and CDR2 sequences are MDHEN and SYDVKM. The CDR3 loop is CASSLFALDEQYF. As DNA, the CDR3 is TGTGCCAGCAGTTTATTCGCCTTGGACGAGCAGTACTTC.

The rearrangement links TRBV2 to TRBJ2-7; tentatively, D is TRBD1 or TRBD2 (5 bases each). The CDR3 is 13 amino acids. Germline V gene lookup returns CDR1 SNHLY and CDR2 FYNNEI. With 6 bases removed from V and 3 bases from J, the gap between germline ends came to 12 bases. The CDR3 nucleotides read TGTGCCAGCAGCGGGACCGCCAACTACGAGCAGTACTTC. Its translation: CASSGTANYEQYF. Together with reference TRBV2 and TRBJ2-7, the CDR3 gives the full variable domain: EPEVTQTPSHQVTQMGQEVILRCVPISNHLYFYWYRQILGQKVEFLVSFYNNEISEKSEIFDDQFSVERPDGSNFTLKIRSTKLEDSAMYFCASSGTANYEQYFGPGTRLTVT.

This clonotype was seen ten or more times. This chain joins TRBV5-5 and TRBJ1-5; D unresolved. The CDR3 is made up of 14 amino acids. Trimming pared 2 bases from V and 3 bases from J, leaving 9 bases between. Germline V lookup: CDR1 SGHKS, CDR2 YYEKEE (reference sequence). The CDR3 coding sequence is TGTGCCAGCAGCTTCGGGTCTAACAATCAGCCCCAGCATTTT. It encodes CASSFGSNNQPQHF.

This clonotype was found many times. DNA for the CDR3: TGTGCCAGCAGCCGCAACTACGAGCAGTACTTC. The encoded protein is CASSRNYEQYF. The J gene is TRBJ2-7, the V gene TRBV3-1; D not certain. This CDR3 is 11 amino acids long. Per the germline V gene, CDR1 is LGHDT and CDR2 is YNNKEL (reference sequence). V lost 4 bases to trimming and J lost 3 bases, with 4 bases between them.

The rearrangement uses TRBV4-3 and TRBJ2-2; 8 bases align to TRBD1. After removal of 4 bases from V and 0 bases from J, the junction contained 10 bases not matched to a gene. The CDR3 covers 18 residues. CDR1 and CDR2 from the germline V gene are LGHNA and YSLEER. CDR3 protein: CASSPDPQGVTNTGELFF. The CDR3 DNA is TGCGCCAGCAGCCCCGACCCACAGGGGGTTACGAACACCGGGGAGCTGTTTTTT.

This clonotype was recorded at least ten times. The V call is TRBV12-3 or TRBV12-4, the J call TRBJ2-5; a possible D gene is TRBD2 (6 bases). The CDR3 consists of 15 residues. V gave up 5 bases and J gave up 2 bases, with 15 bases separating them. CDR3 residues: CASSLSGRRQETQYF. DNA for the CDR3: TGTGCCAGCAGTCTGAGCGGGCGGAGACAAGAGACCCAGTACTTC.

The rearrangement uses TRBV2 and TRBJ1-2; possibly TRBD1 for D (6 bases). This CDR3 contains 13 residues. Per germline, CDR1 SNHLY and CDR2 FYNNEI. With 7 bases removed from V and 6 bases from J, the gap between germline ends came to 15 bases. The DNA of the CDR3 is TGTGCCAGCACCGACAGGCCGACTCATGGCTACACCTTC. Translated, it gives CASTDRPTHGYTF.

The genes are TRBV7-2 and TRBJ1-2; 10 nucleotides agree with TRBD1. The CDR3 has 15 residues. Trimming cost V 4 bases and J 8 bases; bases outside gene matches: 10. In germline, CDR1 is SGHTA, CDR2 FQGNSA. Here the CDR3 DNA reads TGTGCCAGCAGCTCCGACCGGGACAGGGGACTCGGCTACACCTTC. Amino acids: CASSSDRDRGLGYTF.

This chain joins TRBV20-1 and TRBJ2-7; D not resolved. V dropped 4 bases and J dropped 0 bases, with 13 bases sitting between them. This CDR3 is built from 14 residues. Germline V gene sequence: CDR1 DFQATT, CDR2 SNEGSKA (reference sequence). For the CDR3, the DNA is TGCAGTGCTATAACCCACGGGTACTCCTACGAGCAGTACTTC. Amino acid sequence: CSAITHGYSYEQYF.